These T cell receptor beta chains were read from a single sample in a study of T cells in Graves' hyperthyroidism and ophthalmopathy. TCRdb independently ran MiXCR on the multiplex PCR reads; one entry per CDR3 protein. The top ten hold 30% to 35% of the sample, which has 300,000 to 500,000 distinct CDR3 sequences, under 15% seen once. The sequenced sample was blood. The receptors were sampled from a woman in her 30s with Graves' hyperthyroidism. Both conserved end residues are part of each CDR3. Each record gives: V gene, clone size, D gene, J gene, CDR3 protein, CDR3 DNA. D genes are given only for firm matches. A row's size may be missing; if present it is once, few, many or a size class.

TRBV5-1	many	NA	TRBJ2-7	CASSSDSGRYEQYF	TGCGCCAGCAGCTCCGACAGTGGGCGCTACGAGCAGTACTTC
TRBV19	NA	NA	TRBJ1-1	CASTIGRNTEAFF	TGTGCCAGTACTATAGGACGGAACACTGAAGCTTTCTTT
TRBV6-1	NA	TRBD1	TRBJ1-5	CASSPAGGKWWDQPQHF	TGTGCCAGCAGCCCCGCAGGGGGCAAATGGTGGGATCAGCCCCAGCATTTT
TRBV20-1	many	NA	TRBJ2-1	CSATKTGQNNEQFF	TGCAGTGCTACTAAGACCGGACAGAACAATGAGCAGTTCTTC
TRBV5-6	NA	NA	TRBJ1-1	CASSSLRRVNTEAFF	TGTGCCAGCAGCTCACTAAGAAGAGTGAACACTGAAGCTTTCTTT
TRBV5-1	NA	TRBD1	TRBJ2-7	CASRPGDRAYEQYF	TGCGCCAGCCGCCCGGGGGACAGGGCTTACGAGCAGTACTTC
TRBV5-1	few	NA	TRBJ1-6	CASSPEGVSPLHF	TGCGCCAGCAGCCCCGAAGGGGTTTCACCCCTCCACTTT
TRBV28	NA	TRBD1	TRBJ1-2	CASSPRPGGPSYGYTF	TGTGCCAGCAGTCCCCGTCCAGGGGGCCCCTCCTATGGCTACACCTTC
TRBV5-1	NA	NA	TRBJ2-7	CASSLGDGNSYEQYF	TGCGCCAGCAGCTTGGGGGACGGGAACTCCTACGAGCAGTACTTC
TRBV29-1	NA	NA	TRBJ2-7	CSVAQGFEQYF	TGCAGCGTTGCACAGGGTTTCGAGCAGTACTTC
TRBV19	NA	NA	TRBJ2-1	CASSIVLDSSYNEQFF	TGTGCCAGTAGTATTGTACTCGACAGCTCCTACAATGAGCAGTTCTTC
TRBV7-3	NA	NA	TRBJ2-5	CASSLVGQGETQYF	TGTGCCAGCAGCTTAGTGGGTCAGGGGGAGACCCAGTACTTC
TRBV5-5	few	NA	TRBJ2-7	CASSFQQGQYEQYF	TGTGCCAGCAGCTTTCAGCAGGGGCAATACGAGCAGTACTTC
TRBV5-1	NA	TRBD1	TRBJ2-7	CASSTDRVSEQYF	TGCGCCAGCAGCACGGACAGGGTTTCCGAGCAGTACTTC
TRBV5-4	NA	NA	TRBJ2-2	CASSPGLPNTGELFF	TGTGCCAGCAGCCCCGGACTACCGAACACCGGGGAGCTGTTTTTT
TRBV25-1	NA	TRBD1	TRBJ2-5	CASSEDRGLLETQYF	TGTGCCAGCAGTGAGGACAGGGGACTTTTGGAGACCCAGTACTTC
TRBV7-9	few	TRBD2	TRBJ2-3	CASSAPGLAGGANTQYF	TGTGCCAGCAGCGCTCCGGGACTAGCGGGAGGGGCGAATACGCAGTATTTT
TRBV3-1	few	NA	TRBJ1-1	CASSQEITGNTEAFF	TGTGCCAGCAGCCAAGAAATCACGGGGAACACTGAAGCTTTCTTT
TRBV27	once	NA	TRBJ2-3	CASSFTGITDTQYF	TGTGCCAGCAGTTTCACCGGGATCACAGATACGCAGTATTTT
TRBV18	few	NA	TRBJ2-6	CASSPPLGAGANVLTF	TGTGCCAGCTCACCGCCGTTAGGGGCTGGGGCCAACGTCCTGACTTTC
TRBV7-9	few	TRBD1	TRBJ2-7	CASSTGTGGISEQYF	TGTGCCAGCAGCACCGGGACAGGGGGGATTTCGGAGCAGTACTTC
TRBV28	few	NA	TRBJ1-5	CASSTLGQPVSNQPQHF	TGTGCCAGCAGCACCTTAGGACAGCCTGTTAGCAATCAGCCCCAGCATTTT
TRBV13	NA	TRBD1	TRBJ2-7	CASSLVGQFFEQYF	TGTGCCAGCAGCTTAGTGGGACAGTTCTTTGAGCAGTACTTC
TRBV20-1	NA	TRBD1	TRBJ2-5	CSAPRDSQETQYF	TGCAGTGCGCCCAGGGACAGCCAAGAGACCCAGTACTTC
TRBV27	NA	TRBD2	TRBJ2-1	CASSSRTSGRNEQFF	TGTGCCAGCAGTTCTCGGACTAGCGGGAGAAATGAGCAGTTCTTC
TRBV20-1	many	TRBD1	TRBJ2-5	CSATGTGGKETQYF	TGCAGTGCTACCGGGACAGGGGGAAAAGAGACCCAGTACTTC
TRBV6-6	few	NA	TRBJ2-2	CASSYSQLAGELFF	TGTGCCAGCAGTTACTCCCAGCTCGCCGGGGAGCTGTTTTTT
TRBV7-8	NA	NA	TRBJ2-7	CASSLVGTLNYEQYF	TGTGCCAGCAGCTTAGTCGGGACACTCAACTACGAGCAGTACTTC
TRBV20-1	many	NA	TRBJ1-5	CSARSVNQPQHF	TGCAGTGCGAGGAGTGTCAATCAGCCCCAGCATTTT
TRBV28	NA	NA	TRBJ2-3	CASTSPYGGGSGQPQYF	TGTGCCAGCACCTCCCCATATGGGGGAGGATCGGGCCAGCCCCAGTATTTT
TRBV28	many	NA	TRBJ2-6	CASSLLYTGANVLTF	TGTGCCAGCAGTTTATTGTACACTGGGGCCAACGTCCTGACTTTC
TRBV30	many	NA	TRBJ2-1	CAWSRQPGAVEQFF	TGTGCCTGGAGTAGGCAGCCCGGTGCGGTTGAGCAGTTCTTC